These 10 T cell receptor beta chains were all obtained from the same sample, sequenced in a study of T cells in Graves' hyperthyroidism and ophthalmopathy. Template material for amplifying TCR beta CDR3 regions consisted of RNA transcripts. HTBI primers were used for first-round RT-PCR of the TCR CDR3. MiXCR was run by TCRdb on the multiplex PCR reads, yielding one entry per CDR3 protein. The sample consists of roughly 580,000 distinct CDR3 sequences, 46% of them appearing once. The sequenced material came from peripheral blood or thyroid tissue (not recorded which). The receptors were sampled from a woman aged 18-29 years with Graves' hyperthyroidism.

The CDR3 DNA follows: TGTGCCAGTACCGGGACAGGTAACACCTTCAGCAATCAGCCCCAGCATTTT. It yields the protein CASTGTGNTFSNQPQHF. The chain couples TRBV2 to TRBJ1-5; 8 positions match TRBD1. With V trimmed by 9 bases and J by 1 base, 14 bases remained unmatched. This CDR3 has 17 amino acids. Germline lookup yields CDR1 SNHLY and CDR2 FYNNEI.

This clonotype showed up many times. This sequence joins TRBV29-1 and TRBJ1-3; D is unclear. CDR1 is SQVTM, CDR2 ANQGSEA, per germline. The CDR3 length is 12 residues. Trimming took 4 bases from V and 9 from J, leaving 13 bases between them. CDR3: CSVAGDVGTIYF. The CDR3 nucleotides are TGCAGCGTTGCCGGGGATGTTGGCACCATATATTTT.

V is TRBV20-1 and J is TRBJ1-5; D is uncertain. CDR3 size: 14 residues. Trimming removed 5 bases from V and 2 bases from J, with 13 bases in between. Germline CDR1 and CDR2: DFQATT and SNEGSKA (reference sequence). The CDR3 is CSAPERAGNQPQHF. For the CDR3, the DNA is TGCAGTGCTCCCGAGAGGGCTGGCAATCAGCCCCAGCATTTT.

This rearrangement joins TRBV2 to TRBJ1-3, with a possible D match to TRBD1 (6 bases). This CDR3 is 14 amino acids long. Trimming took off 2 bases at V and 4 bases at J, with 9 bases between the two ends. Germline V gene lookup returns CDR1 SNHLY and CDR2 FYNNEI. The CDR3 nucleotides read TGTGCCAGCAGTGAAAGAACAGGGGGAAACACCATATATTTT. Protein: CASSERTGGNTIYF.

This clonotype was counted only a few times. V and J are TRBV20-1 and TRBJ1-4, with D unclear. This CDR3 spans 13 amino acids. V was trimmed by 6 bases and J by 2 bases, leaving 10 bases between them. The V gene's germline CDR1 is DFQATT and CDR2 SNEGSKA (reference sequence). CDR3 region: CSAKGSTNEKLFF. In DNA form, the CDR3 reads TGCAGTGCAAAGGGTTCGACTAATGAAAAACTGTTTTTT.

Ten or more counts support this clonotype. The chain uses TRBV20-1 and TRBJ1-1; D gene ambiguous. This CDR3 contains 12 residues. V gave up 3 bases and J gave up 1 base, with 6 bases separating them. The germline V gene encodes CDR1 DFQATT and CDR2 SNEGSKA (reference sequence). The CDR3 is CSASAANTEAFF. The CDR3 nucleotides read TGCAGTGCTAGTGCGGCGAACACTGAAGCTTTCTTT.

Turning to this clonotype: At one boundary the junction diverges from the germline segment, which might be a read error. The chain employs TRBV25-1 and TRBJ2-5; TRBD2 matches 10 bases. The CDR3 runs to 16 residues. Germline lookup yields CDR1 MGHDK and CDR2 SYGVNS. The DNA for the CDR3 is TGCGCCAGCAGCCAAGATTCGAGCGGGAGGGGAGAGACCCAGTACTTC. Translating it yields CASSQDSSGRGETQYF.

In its sample, this clonotype was seen many times. The genes are TRBV7-2 and TRBJ1-2; D unclear. V lost 4 bases and J 2 bases, leaving 14 bases between the germline ends. Looked up from germline, CDR1 is SGHTA and CDR2 is FQGNSA. The CDR3 totals 15 residues. DNA for the CDR3: TGTGCCAGCAGCTCCTTCGCGGCGGTGAACTATGGCTACACCTTC. Translation: CASSSFAAVNYGYTF.

The gene calls are TRBV12-5 and TRBJ1-2, with 7 bases lining up with TRBD1. CDR3 length: 13 amino acids. The germline V gene encodes CDR1 LGHNT and CDR2 FRNRAP. The CDR3 here is CASSATGNYGYTF. In DNA form, the CDR3 reads TGTGCCAGCAGTGCGACAGGGAACTATGGCTACACCTTC.

Worth noting for this clonotype: The germline gene is not matched at one end of the junction; a read error may be the cause. The CDR3 is CASSPSTQSVFYGYTF. DNA of the CDR3: TGCGCCAGCAGCCCCTCAACCCAGTCGGTGTTCTATGGCTACACCTTC. J is TRBJ1-2 and V is TRBV7-9, with no clear D. The CDR3 runs to 16 residues. The germline gives CDR1 SEHNR, CDR2 FQNEAQ (reference sequence).